Listed below are T cell receptor beta chains from one sample, sequenced in a study of shared clonotypes between healthy human individuals. Using immunoSEQ multiplex PCR, the repertoire was profiled, and TCRdb retains in-frame clones only, with some absent. Here the sample spans a few hundred thousand clones, roughly 87% being singletons. Sequenced sample: memory CD8+ T cells sorted from blood. The origin of the receptors is a man younger than 35 in good health. CDR3s include the opening cysteine and the closing phenylalanine or tryptophan. Each record gives: D gene, V gene, J gene, clone size, CDR3 length, CDR3 protein, CDR3 DNA. A D gene is named only where the DNA matches it firmly. Clone size is shown for a subset of rows, as once, few, many or a class of expanded clone.

>-|TRBV7-6|TRBJ1-2|-|13
CASSLNEDYGYTF
TGTGCCAGCAGCTTAAATGAGGACTATGGCTACACCTTC
>TRBD2|TRBV29-1|TRBJ2-7|-|12
CSVEAGGYEQYF
TGCAGCGTTGAAGCGGGAGGTTACGAGCAGTACTTC
>-|TRBV6-1|TRBJ1-4|once|16
CASSEATGSTNEKLFF
TGTGCCAGCAGTGAAGCCACAGGATCAACTAATGAAAAACTGTTTTTT
>-|TRBV2|TRBJ1-2|-|12
CASSESRDQATF
TGTGCCAGCAGTGAATCCCGAGACCAGGCCACCTTC
>-|TRBV6-5|TRBJ1-2|-|13
CASLDSSVYGYTF
TGTGCCAGTCTGGACAGTTCTGTCTATGGCTACACCTTC
>-|TRBV27|TRBJ2-7|-|12
CASSSTGYEQYF
TGTGCCAGCAGTTCGACTGGTTACGAGCAGTACTTC
>TRBD2|TRBV18|TRBJ2-7|-|17
CASSPGLAGVWGYEQYF
TGTGCCAGCTCCCCGGGACTAGCGGGAGTATGGGGCTACGAGCAGTACTTC
>-|TRBV5-1|TRBJ2-7|once|14
CASSLAGDPYEQYF
TGCGCCAGCAGCTTGGCCGGGGACCCCTACGAGCAGTACTTC
>TRBD2|TRBV2|TRBJ2-1|once|16
CASQNLGAGSSNEQFF
TGTGCCAGCCAGAATCTGGGAGCGGGGTCCTCCAATGAGCAGTTCTTC
>-|TRBV2|TRBJ2-5|-|15
CASSEGLASYETQYF
TGTGCCAGCAGTGAAGGGCTAGCGTCTTACGAGACCCAGTACTTC
>TRBD1|TRBV6-5|TRBJ1-2|-|16
CASSYHLTGGPYGYTF
TGTGCCAGCAGTTACCACTTGACAGGGGGCCCCTATGGCTACACCTTC
>-|TRBV10-3|TRBJ1-4|-|14
CAISDRGTNEKLFF
TGTGCCATCAGTGACCGGGGGACTAATGAAAAACTGTTTTTT
>TRBD2|TRBV6-5|TRBJ2-5|-|13
CASSHLGGETQYF
TGTGCCAGCAGTCACCTGGGAGGGGAGACCCAGTACTTC
>-|TRBV11-2|TRBJ1-1|-|16
CASRESMNIMNTEAFF
TGTGCCAGCAGGGAGAGCATGAATATCATGAACACTGAAGCTTTCTTT
>TRBD1|TRBV4-2|TRBJ1-2|-|17
CASSPHRDRGHYYGYTF
TGTGCCAGCAGCCCGCACCGGGACAGGGGGCACTACTATGGCTACACCTTC
>-|TRBV6-5|TRBJ1-2|-|11
CASFETYGYTF
TGTGCCAGCTTCGAAACCTATGGCTACACCTTC
>TRBD2|TRBV7-9|TRBJ2-1|-|16
CASSLLETSGDNEQFF
TGTGCCAGCAGCTTATTAGAAACTAGCGGAGACAATGAGCAGTTCTTC
>-|TRBV19|TRBJ2-7|-|14
CASSIGWREDEQYF
TGTGCCAGTAGTATCGGTTGGAGAGAGGACGAGCAGTACTTC
>-|TRBV5-1|TRBJ2-5|-|15
CASSLRSPGWETQYF
TGCGCCAGCAGCTTGCGGAGCCCTGGATGGGAGACCCAGTACTTC
>-|TRBV6-6|TRBJ1-5|-|13
CASITGYNQPQHF
TGTGCCAGCATTACAGGTTACAATCAGCCCCAGCATTTT
>-|TRBV7-9|TRBJ2-7|-|14
CASSSQDRSYEQYF
TGTGCCAGCAGCTCTCAAGACCGATCCTACGAGCAGTACTTC
>-|TRBV28|TRBJ1-1|few|13
CASSTDSATEAFF
TGTGCCAGCAGCACTGACAGTGCCACTGAAGCTTTCTTT